The following is a TCR beta chain sequence with its context. The data were taken from a study of T cell responses to AZD1222 COVID-19 vaccine. Data came from immunoSEQ multiplex PCR; TCRdb stores just in-frame clones and leaves some out. The sample holds fewer than 150,000 clones, 80% to 90% seen once. V lost 8 bases and J lost 0, with 5 bases in between. CDR3 size: 12 residues. CDR1 and CDR2 from the germline V gene are MNHEY and SVGAGI. This clonotype was sampled from an adult who received the AZD1222 COVID-19 vaccine. This sample comprised peripheral blood, obtained 28 days after the second AZD1222 dose. This chain connects TRBV6-5 to TRBJ1-3, with no clear D. The CDR3 is CASPSSGNTIYF. The CDR3 DNA follows: TGTGCCAGCCCGTCCTCTGGAAACACCATATATTTT.